A single sample is the source of the 4 T cell receptor beta chains below, sequenced in a study of T cell clusters in autoimmune cytopenias (dated by TCRdb to about 2019). Per sample, 250 ng of peripheral blood genomic DNA, tens of thousands of genome equivalents, was used for TRB amplification. TCRdb lists the instrument as Illumina MiSeq. Multiplex PCR with a touch-down protocol amplified TRB rearrangements, with the TRB-A and TRB-B primer pools combined in a single tube. One entry per CDR3 protein sequence results from the TCRdb reprocessing of the reads, with DNA left out. This sample's table carries thousands of distinct CDR3 sequences. Around 26% of the sample is taken by the ten largest. Sequencing was performed on peripheral blood. All receptors derive from a human donor with an autoimmune cytopenia or autoimmune hepatitis (not recorded which).

V is TRBV5-1 and J is TRBJ1-1; the D call from TCRdb, TRBD1, cannot be confirmed without DNA. This CDR3 has 16 residues. CDR1 is SGHRS, CDR2 YFSETQ, per germline. CDR3 in amino acids: CASSLAIGGVNTEAFF. Using reference TRBV5-1 and TRBJ1-1 for the parts outside the CDR3, the full variable domain is KAGVTQTPRYLIKTRGQQVTLSCSPISGHRSVSWYQQTPGQGLQFLFEYFSETQRNKGNFPGRFSGRQFSNSRSEMNVSTLELGDSALYLCASSLAIGGVNTEAFFGQGTRLTVV.

CDR3 sequence: CASSYGQGTHEQYF. This chain joins TRBV6-6 and TRBJ2-7; as DNA is missing, the TRBD1 call by TCRdb cannot be tested. The germline V gene has CDR1 MNHNY and CDR2 SVGAGI (reference sequence). The CDR3 sequence is 14 residues long.

This clonotype is medium-sized by frequency. The rearrangement uses TRBV29-1 and TRBJ2-6. The CDR3 loop spans 13 amino acids. The germline V gene encodes CDR1 SQVTM and CDR2 ANQGSEA. This CDR3 reads CSVEQAGANVLTF.

J is TRBJ2-3 and V is TRBV5-5; TCRdb selects TRBD2, and the lack of DNA leaves this call unchecked. This CDR3 has 15 residues. The V gene's germline CDR1 is SGHKS and CDR2 YYEKEE (reference sequence). The CDR3 sequence: CASSFGLAGTDTQYF.